This TCR beta chain was documented in a study of shared clonotypes between healthy human individuals. Healthy HIV-negative adults with no recent acute infections or vaccinations were recruited as donors. Nashville, Tennessee was home to all donors, each a Caucasian adult. The CDR3 has 18 residues. The V gene's germline CDR1 is SGHTA and CDR2 FQGNSA. Trimming took off 2 bases at V and 1 base at J, with 18 bases between the two ends. A roughly 200 ng quantity of DNA, around 30,000 T cell genomes, went into the sorted-subset replicate PCRs. Per the study methods: ImmunoSEQ yielded junction-only sequences lacking quality scores, so filtering differed. Sequenced by immunoSEQ multiplex PCR; TCRdb stores in-frame clones only, minus some. That table supplies the V and J calls and clone size; D and trimming were determined from the DNA. The data hold approximately 530,000 clones, with 90% to 97% observed a single time.

The origin of this receptor is a woman in her 30s in good health. The sequenced sample was naive CD4+ T cells sorted from blood. The subset here: CD45RA+ positively selected. The V call is TRBV7-2, the J call TRBJ1-3, with D maybe TRBD1 (6 bases). CDR3 DNA sequence: TGTGCCAGCAGCTTACAACCGGGACATCGTATATCTGGAAACACCATATATTTT. Amino acid sequence: CASSLQPGHRISGNTIYF. Looking up the rest from reference TRBV7-2 and TRBJ1-3 gives the full variable domain: GAGVSQSPSNKVTEKGKDVELRCDPISGHTALYWYRQSLGQGLEFLIYFQGNSAPDKSGLPSDRFSAERTGGSVSTLTIQRTQQEDSAVYLCASSLQPGHRISGNTIYFGEGSWLTVV.